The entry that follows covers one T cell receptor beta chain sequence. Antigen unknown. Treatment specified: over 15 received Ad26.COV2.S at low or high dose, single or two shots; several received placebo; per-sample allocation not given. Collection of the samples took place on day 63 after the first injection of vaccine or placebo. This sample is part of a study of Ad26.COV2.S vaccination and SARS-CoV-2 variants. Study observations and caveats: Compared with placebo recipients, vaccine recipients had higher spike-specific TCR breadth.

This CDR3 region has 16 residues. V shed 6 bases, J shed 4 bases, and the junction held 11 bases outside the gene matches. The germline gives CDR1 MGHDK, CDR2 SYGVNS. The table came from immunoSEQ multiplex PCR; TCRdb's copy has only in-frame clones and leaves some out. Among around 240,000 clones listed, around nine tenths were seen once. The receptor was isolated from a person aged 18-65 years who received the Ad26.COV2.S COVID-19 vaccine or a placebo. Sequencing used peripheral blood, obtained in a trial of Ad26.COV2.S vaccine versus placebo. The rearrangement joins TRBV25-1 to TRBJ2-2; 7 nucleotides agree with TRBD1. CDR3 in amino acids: CASSPGMGQFTGELFF. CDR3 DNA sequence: TGTGCCAGCAGCCCCGGGATGGGACAGTTCACCGGGGAGCTGTTTTTT.